This is a list of T cell receptor beta chains from one sample in a study of blood T cells in healthy people across ages. TCRdb redid the calling of the 5' RACE reads with MiXCR, one entry per CDR3 protein. The data show some 760,000 distinct CDR3 sequences, 20% to 25% seen once. This sample was also put to use in a study of T cells of mothers and their children.

The material sequenced was blood. These receptors were obtained from a boy aged 10-17 years in good health. Both conserved end residues are part of each CDR3. D genes are given only for firm matches. Clone size appears in some rows only: once, few, many, or a class for an expanded clone.

few	-	TRBV7-9	TRBJ2-5	CASTLRQAGQETQYF	TGTGCCAGCACCCTCCGGCAGGCCGGGCAAGAGACCCAGTACTTC
-	-	TRBV7-2	TRBJ1-6	CASSLGTPYNSPLHF	TGTGCCAGCAGCTTAGGGACACCGTATAATTCACCCCTCCACTTT
-	TRBD1	TRBV6-6	TRBJ1-1	CASTTGQENTEAFF	TGTGCCAGCACTACAGGACAGGAGAACACTGAAGCTTTCTTT
few	TRBD2	TRBV24-1	TRBJ2-7	CATSDSGLANHEQYF	TGTGCCACCAGTGACTCGGGACTAGCGAACCACGAGCAGTACTTC
-	-	TRBV20-1	TRBJ1-4	CSARAYAGEKLFF	TGCAGTGCTAGAGCTTATGCAGGGGAGAAACTGTTTTTT
few	-	TRBV20-1	TRBJ1-2	CSALRGGPLGGTF	TGCAGTGCTCTGCGCGGGGGCCCCCTGGGGGGCACCTTC
few	TRBD2	TRBV10-3	TRBJ2-5	CAISESPSGAPETQYF	TGTGCCATCAGTGAGTCTCCTAGCGGGGCCCCGGAGACCCAGTACTTC
-	-	TRBV12-3/TRBV12-4	TRBJ1-6	CASSLSGANSPLHF	TGTGCCAGCAGTTTATCGGGGGCTAATTCACCCCTCCACTTT
few	-	TRBV5-1	TRBJ2-3	CASSLQQFLRADTQYF	TGCGCCAGCAGCTTGCAACAGTTTCTTCGGGCAGATACGCAGTATTTT
-	-	TRBV4-3	TRBJ2-7	CASSQAGGYSYEQYF	TGCGCCAGCAGCCAAGCCGGAGGGTACTCCTACGAGCAGTACTTC
-	TRBD1	TRBV10-3	TRBJ2-5	CAISLGQGIDQETQYF	TGTGCCATCAGCCTGGGACAGGGTATAGACCAAGAGACCCAGTACTTC
-	TRBD2	TRBV10-3	TRBJ2-1	CAISSGGDNEQFF	TGTGCCATCAGCTCGGGGGGGGACAATGAGCAGTTCTTC
few	-	TRBV6-5	TRBJ1-3	CASSYGSLQGPSGNTIYF	TGTGCCAGCAGTTACGGGTCTCTACAGGGCCCTTCTGGAAACACCATATATTTT
-	-	TRBV7-9	TRBJ2-7	CASSLTPGNEQYF	TGTGCCAGCAGCCTAACGCCAGGGAACGAGCAGTACTTC
few	-	TRBV3-1	TRBJ2-7	CASRAGIEQYF	TGTGCCAGCAGGGCAGGGATCGAGCAGTACTTC
-	-	TRBV20-1	TRBJ1-5	CSAAPGGVMQPQHF	TGCAGTGCTGCCCCTGGGGGTGTTATGCAGCCCCAGCATTTT
few	-	TRBV28	TRBJ1-4	CASSLFRANEKLFF	TGTGCCAGCAGTTTATTCCGCGCTAATGAAAAACTGTTTTTT
-	-	TRBV20-1	TRBJ1-5	CSARDYQGGQPQHF	TGCAGTGCTAGAGATTACCAGGGAGGGCAGCCCCAGCATTTT
few	-	TRBV30	TRBJ1-5	CAWGESQGYQPQHF	TGTGCCTGGGGGGAGAGCCAGGGTTACCAGCCCCAGCATTTT
few	-	TRBV12-3/TRBV12-4	TRBJ1-5	CASSYTPGADQPQHF	TGTGCCAGCAGTTACACACCGGGGGCCGATCAGCCCCAGCATTTT
-	-	TRBV4-3	TRBJ2-7	CASSLRDGGSYEQYF	TGCGCCAGCAGCCTCCGGGACGGAGGGTCCTACGAGCAGTACTTC
few	-	TRBV12-3/TRBV12-4	TRBJ1-6	CASSPSGGGSPLHF	TGTGCCAGCAGTCCCTCGGGGGGTGGTTCACCCCTCCACTTT
-	TRBD1	TRBV5-1	TRBJ1-2	CASSGTVANYGYTF	TGCGCCAGCTCCGGGACAGTAGCTAACTATGGCTACACCTTC
-	TRBD1	TRBV20-1	TRBJ1-3	CSAAQGRAGNTIYF	TGCAGTGCAGCACAGGGGAGGGCTGGAAACACCATATATTTT
few	-	TRBV18	TRBJ1-1	CASSTFSRQQGEAFF	TGTGCCAGCTCCACTTTTTCCCGACAGCAGGGTGAAGCTTTCTTT
-	TRBD1	TRBV27	TRBJ2-7	CASRLTGVGEQYF	TGTGCCAGCAGGCTAACAGGGGTAGGCGAGCAGTACTTC
few	-	TRBV7-2	TRBJ2-5	CASSLREGAVMETQYF	TGTGCCAGCAGCTTAAGAGAGGGAGCCGTAATGGAGACCCAGTACTTC
-	TRBD2	TRBV20-1	TRBJ2-2	CSAPLAGRFTGELFF	TGCAGTGCCCCACTAGCGGGGCGTTTCACCGGGGAGCTGTTTTTT
few	TRBD1	TRBV6-6	TRBJ2-3	CASSYSEGTDASTDTQYF	TGTGCCAGCAGTTACTCCGAGGGGACAGACGCTAGCACAGATACGCAGTATTTT
-	-	TRBV7-9	TRBJ2-3	CASSFSVSTDTQYF	TGTGCCAGCAGCTTCTCAGTAAGCACAGATACGCAGTATTTT
-	-	TRBV20-1	TRBJ1-2	CSARDILTYGYTF	TGCAGTGCTAGAGATATACTTACCTATGGCTACACCTTC
-	-	TRBV7-9	TRBJ2-5	CASRQVMGETQYF	TGTGCCAGCCGCCAGGTGATGGGAGAGACCCAGTACTTC
few	-	TRBV4-3	TRBJ2-7	CASSQGMNLIPAYEQYF	TGCGCCAGCAGCCAAGGGATGAATCTGATTCCGGCCTACGAGCAGTACTTC
few	-	TRBV7-7	TRBJ2-1	CASSLFTEQFF	TGTGCTAGCAGCTTATTTACTGAGCAGTTCTTC
-	-	TRBV20-1	TRBJ1-2	CSATDRELASHGYTF	TGCAGTGCTACCGACCGGGAATTGGCATCCCATGGCTACACCTTC
-	-	TRBV7-6	TRBJ2-2	CASSLLGGGPGELFF	TGTGCCAGCAGCTTGTTAGGCGGGGGCCCCGGGGAGCTGTTTTTT
-	-	TRBV29-1	TRBJ2-7	CSVEDDPWSNEQYF	TGCAGCGTTGAAGACGACCCTTGGTCTAACGAGCAGTACTTC
-	-	TRBV15	TRBJ1-4	CATSRDLGINEKLFF	TGTGCCACCAGCAGAGACCTCGGGATTAATGAAAAACTGTTTTTT
few	TRBD2	TRBV29-1	TRBJ2-4	CSVISGELAKNIQYF	TGCAGCGTTATTAGCGGGGAACTAGCCAAAAACATTCAGTACTTC
few	TRBD1	TRBV5-5	TRBJ2-7	CASSLGRRGQGNEQYF	TGTGCCAGCAGCTTGGGTCGACGGGGACAGGGAAACGAGCAGTACTTC
-	TRBD1	TRBV7-3	TRBJ1-1	CASSLDQGAHEAFF	TGTGCCAGCAGCTTGGACCAGGGGGCCCATGAAGCTTTCTTT
-	-	TRBV10-3	TRBJ2-1	CAISESTSNEQFF	TGTGCCATCAGTGAGTCGACTAGCAATGAGCAGTTCTTC
-	-	TRBV2	TRBJ2-7	CASTARGAGYEQYF	TGTGCCAGCACCGCTCGGGGGGCGGGCTACGAGCAGTACTTC
few	-	TRBV12-3/TRBV12-4	TRBJ2-1	CASSFWGSAEQFF	TGTGCCAGCAGTTTTTGGGGGTCCGCTGAGCAGTTCTTC
-	-	TRBV2	TRBJ2-7	CASSFLGDTAYEQYF	TGTGCCAGCAGTTTTTTGGGGGACACAGCCTACGAGCAGTACTTC
-	-	TRBV20-1	TRBJ2-6	CSARDRRGAPGANVLTF	TGCAGTGCTAGAGATCGGAGAGGAGCCCCTGGGGCCAACGTCCTGACTTTC